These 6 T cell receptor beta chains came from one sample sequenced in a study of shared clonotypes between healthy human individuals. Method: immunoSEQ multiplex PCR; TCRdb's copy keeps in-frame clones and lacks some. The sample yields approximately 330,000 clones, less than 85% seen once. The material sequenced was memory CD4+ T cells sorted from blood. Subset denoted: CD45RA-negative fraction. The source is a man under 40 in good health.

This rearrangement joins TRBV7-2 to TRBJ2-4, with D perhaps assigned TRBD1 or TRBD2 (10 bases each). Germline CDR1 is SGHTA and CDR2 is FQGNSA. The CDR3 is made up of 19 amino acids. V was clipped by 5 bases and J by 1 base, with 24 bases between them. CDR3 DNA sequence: TGTGCCAGCAGCCGGGACAGGGGTCTAGCGGGAGTCGCCAAAAACATTCAGTACTTC. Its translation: CASSRDRGLAGVAKNIQYF.

CDR3 loop: CASSIRQGDRYTF. CDR3 nucleotide sequence: TGTGCCAGCAGCATAAGACAGGGCGATCGCTACACCTTC. The genes are TRBV7-3 and TRBJ1-2, with 7 bases matching TRBD1. Trimming at V came to 5 bases and at J to 9 bases, leaving 9 bases not matched to a gene. Germline assignment: CDR1 SGHTA and CDR2 FQGTGA. This CDR3 is built from 13 residues.

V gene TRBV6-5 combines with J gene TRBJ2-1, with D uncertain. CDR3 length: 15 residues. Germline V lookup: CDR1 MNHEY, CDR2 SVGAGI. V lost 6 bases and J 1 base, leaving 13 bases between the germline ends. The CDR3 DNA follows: TGTGCCAGCAGCCAGGAGCCTATATCCTACAATGAGCAGTTCTTC. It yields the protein CASSQEPISYNEQFF.

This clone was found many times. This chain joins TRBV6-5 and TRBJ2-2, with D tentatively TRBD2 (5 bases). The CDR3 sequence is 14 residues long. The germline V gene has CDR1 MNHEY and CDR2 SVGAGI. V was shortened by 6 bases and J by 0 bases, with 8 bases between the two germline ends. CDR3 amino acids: CASREESNTGELFF. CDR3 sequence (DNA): TGTGCCAGCAGGGAGGAATCGAACACCGGGGAGCTGTTTTTT.

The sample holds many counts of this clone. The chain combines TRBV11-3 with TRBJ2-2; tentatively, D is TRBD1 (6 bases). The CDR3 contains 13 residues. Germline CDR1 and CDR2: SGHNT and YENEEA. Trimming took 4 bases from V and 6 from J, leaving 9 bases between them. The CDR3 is CASSYRDPGELFF. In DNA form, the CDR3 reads TGTGCCAGCAGCTACAGGGATCCCGGGGAGCTGTTTTTT.

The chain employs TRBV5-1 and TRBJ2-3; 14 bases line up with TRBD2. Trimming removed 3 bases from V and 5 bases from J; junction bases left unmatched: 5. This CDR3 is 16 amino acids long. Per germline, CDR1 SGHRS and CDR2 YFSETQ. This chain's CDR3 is CASSSGLAGVGDTQYF. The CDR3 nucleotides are TGCGCCAGCAGCTCGGGACTAGCGGGAGTTGGAGATACGCAGTATTTT.